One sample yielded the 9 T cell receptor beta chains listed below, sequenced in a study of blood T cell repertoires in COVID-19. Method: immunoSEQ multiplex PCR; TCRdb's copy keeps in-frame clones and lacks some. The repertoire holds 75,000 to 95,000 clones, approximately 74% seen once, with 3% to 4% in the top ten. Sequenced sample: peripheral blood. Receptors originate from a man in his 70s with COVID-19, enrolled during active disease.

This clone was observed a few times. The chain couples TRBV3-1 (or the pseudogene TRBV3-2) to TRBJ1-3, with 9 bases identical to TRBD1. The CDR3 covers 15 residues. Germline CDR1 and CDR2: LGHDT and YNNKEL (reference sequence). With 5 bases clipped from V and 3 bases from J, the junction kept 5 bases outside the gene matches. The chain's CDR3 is CASSTYRGLGNTIYF. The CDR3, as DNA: TGTGCCAGCAGCACCTACAGGGGGCTTGGAAACACCATATATTTT.

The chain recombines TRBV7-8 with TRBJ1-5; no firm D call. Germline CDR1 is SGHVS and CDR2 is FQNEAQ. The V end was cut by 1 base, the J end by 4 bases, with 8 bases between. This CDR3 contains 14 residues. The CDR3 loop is CASSLGAANQPQHF. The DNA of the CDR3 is TGTGCCAGCAGCTTAGGGGCAGCAAATCAGCCCCAGCATTTT.

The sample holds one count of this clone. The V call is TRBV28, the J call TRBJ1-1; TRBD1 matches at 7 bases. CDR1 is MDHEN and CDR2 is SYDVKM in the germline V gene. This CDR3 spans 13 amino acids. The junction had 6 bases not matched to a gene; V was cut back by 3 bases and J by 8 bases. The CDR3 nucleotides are TGTGCCAGCAGTTTGGGACAGCTCACGGAAGCTTTCTTT. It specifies CASSLGQLTEAFF.

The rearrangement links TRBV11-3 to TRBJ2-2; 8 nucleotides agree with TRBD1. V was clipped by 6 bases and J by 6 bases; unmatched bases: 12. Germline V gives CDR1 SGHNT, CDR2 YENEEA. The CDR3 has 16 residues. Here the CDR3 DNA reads TGTGCCAGCAGTTCTCGGGACAGGATGGGGCCCGGGGAGCTGTTTTTT. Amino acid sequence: CASSSRDRMGPGELFF. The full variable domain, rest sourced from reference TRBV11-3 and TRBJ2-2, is EAGVVQSPRYKIIEKKQPVAFWCNPISGHNTLYWYLQNLGQGPELLIRYENEEAVDDSQLPKDRFSAERLKGVDSTLKIQPAELGDSAVYLCASSSRDRMGPGELFFGEGSRLTVL.

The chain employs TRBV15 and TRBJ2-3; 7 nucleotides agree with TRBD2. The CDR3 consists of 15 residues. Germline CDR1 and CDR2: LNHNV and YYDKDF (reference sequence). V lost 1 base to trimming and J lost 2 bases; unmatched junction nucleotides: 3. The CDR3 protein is CATSRGGGLTDTQYF. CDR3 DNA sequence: TGTGCCACCAGCAGAGGCGGGGGACTCACAGATACGCAGTATTTT.

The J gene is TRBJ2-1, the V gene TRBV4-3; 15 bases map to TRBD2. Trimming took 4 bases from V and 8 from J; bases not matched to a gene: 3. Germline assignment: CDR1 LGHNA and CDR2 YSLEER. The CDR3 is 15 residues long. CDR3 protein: CASSLGTSGRYEQFF. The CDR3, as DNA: TGCGCCAGCAGCCTCGGGACTAGCGGGAGGTATGAGCAGTTCTTC.

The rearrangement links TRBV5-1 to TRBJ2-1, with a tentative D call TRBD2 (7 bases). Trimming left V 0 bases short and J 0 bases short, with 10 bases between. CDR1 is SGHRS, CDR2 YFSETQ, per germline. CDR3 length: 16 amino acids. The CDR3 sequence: CASSLVGGGSYNEQFF. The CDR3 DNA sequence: TGCGCCAGCAGCTTGGTGGGAGGGGGCTCCTACAATGAGCAGTTCTTC. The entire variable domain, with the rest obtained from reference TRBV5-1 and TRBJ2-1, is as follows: KAGVTQTPRYLIKTRGQQVTLSCSPISGHRSVSWYQQTPGQGLQFLFEYFSETQRNKGNFPGRFSGRQFSNSRSEMNVSTLELGDSALYLCASSLVGGGSYNEQFFGPGTRLTVL.

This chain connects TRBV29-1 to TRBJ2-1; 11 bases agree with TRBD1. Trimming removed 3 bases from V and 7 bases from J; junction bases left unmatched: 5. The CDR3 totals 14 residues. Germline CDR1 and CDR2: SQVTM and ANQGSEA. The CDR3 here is CSVDGQGAMNEQFF. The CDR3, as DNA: TGCAGCGTTGACGGACAGGGGGCGATGAATGAGCAGTTCTTC.

The DNA for the CDR3 is TGTGCCAGCAGCCCCCCGGACAGGATACAAACCTACGAGCAGTACTTC. Protein product: CASSPPDRIQTYEQYF. The chain links TRBV7-6 to TRBJ2-7; 7 nucleotides line up with TRBD1. Germline CDR1 and CDR2: SGHVS and FNYEAQ. V lost 5 bases and J lost 2; bases outside the gene matches: 12. CDR3 length: 16 residues.